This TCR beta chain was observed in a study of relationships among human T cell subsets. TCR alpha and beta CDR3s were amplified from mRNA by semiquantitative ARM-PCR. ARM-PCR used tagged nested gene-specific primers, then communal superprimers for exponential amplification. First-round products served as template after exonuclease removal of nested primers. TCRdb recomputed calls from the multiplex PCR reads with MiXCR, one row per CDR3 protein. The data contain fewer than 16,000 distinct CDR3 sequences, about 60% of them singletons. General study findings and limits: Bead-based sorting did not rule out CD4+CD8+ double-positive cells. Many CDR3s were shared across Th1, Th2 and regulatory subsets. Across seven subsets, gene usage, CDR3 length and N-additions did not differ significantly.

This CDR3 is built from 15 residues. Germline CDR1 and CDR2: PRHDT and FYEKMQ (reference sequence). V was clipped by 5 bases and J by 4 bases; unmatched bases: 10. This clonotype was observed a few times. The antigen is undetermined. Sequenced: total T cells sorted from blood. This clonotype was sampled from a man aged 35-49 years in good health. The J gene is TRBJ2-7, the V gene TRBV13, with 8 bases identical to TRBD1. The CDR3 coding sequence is TGTGCCAGCAGCCTCCCCGGGACAGGAGATTACGAGCAGTACTTC. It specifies CASSLPGTGDYEQYF.